These T cell receptor beta chains were read from a single sample in a study of blood T cell repertoires in COVID-19. Here immunoSEQ multiplex PCR was the method, and the copy in TCRdb shows in-frame clones only, minus some. The sample consists of about 200,000 clones, about 87% of them appearing once. Sequenced: peripheral blood. These receptors were obtained from a man aged 55 to 70 with acute or convalescent COVID-19. The CDR3 runs from the conserved cysteine through the conserved F or W. Fields, in order: J gene, clone size, D gene, V gene, CDR3 DNA, CDR3 protein. D genes are given only for firm matches. Size is omitted from some rows. Given values are once, few, many or a class for expanded clones.

>TRBJ2-5|once|-|TRBV5-6
TGTGCCAGCAGCTTTACACAGAGCCAAGAGACCCAGTACTTC
CASSFTQSQETQYF
>TRBJ2-4|-|TRBD1|TRBV6-1
TGTGCCAGCAGGGAAAGAAGGGGGCGCACTGGAGCGAACCCCAAAAACATTCAGTACTTC
CASRERRGRTGANPKNIQYF
>TRBJ1-2|-|-|TRBV21-1
TGTGCCAGCAGCAGGGCAGGGATGTACGATGGCTACACCTTC
CASSRAGMYDGYTF
>TRBJ2-6|-|TRBD2|TRBV5-6
TGTGCCAGCAGCTTGGAGGCGGGGGGACTCCTCTCTGGGGCCAACGTCCTGACTTTC
CASSLEAGGLLSGANVLTF
>TRBJ2-7|-|TRBD2|TRBV14
TGTGCCAGCAGCCAAGGGGGTCGGAGTAGCGGGGTCGAGCAGTACTTC
CASSQGGRSSGVEQYF
>TRBJ2-5|-|TRBD2|TRBV3-1/TRBV3-2
TGTGCCAGCACCCGGGATAGCGGGGGAGAGACCCAGTACTTC
CASTRDSGGETQYF
>TRBJ1-5|-|TRBD1|TRBV4-1
TGCGCCAGCAGCCAAGATAGGACAGGGGGCCCCTCGCCCCAGCATTTT
CASSQDRTGGPSPQHF
>TRBJ2-7|-|-|TRBV6-6
TGTGCCAGCAGTTACTCAGGGGGATGGGTGTACTTC
CASSYSGGWVYF
>TRBJ1-4|-|-|TRBV7-9
TGTGCCAGCAGCCAGGATGGAGGGTTCGGAGAAAAACTGTTTTTT
CASSQDGGFGEKLFF
>TRBJ1-2|-|-|TRBV29-1
TGCAGCGTGGGCCTTGACAGACTCTATGGCTACACCTTC
CSVGLDRLYGYTF
>TRBJ1-1|-|-|TRBV11-2
TGTGCCAGCAGCCGAAGGGAGAGAGAAGCTTTCTTT
CASSRREREAFF
>TRBJ2-1|-|TRBD1|TRBV6-2/TRBV6-3
TGTGCCAGCAGTTGGGGAGGACAGGGATCCTACAATGAGCAGTTCTTC
CASSWGGQGSYNEQFF
>TRBJ1-2|-|-|TRBV7-9
TGTGCCAGCAGCTTAACTGTTGAGCTCTATGGCTACACCTTC
CASSLTVELYGYTF
>TRBJ2-3|-|TRBD2|TRBV6-5
TGTGCCAGCAGTTATCGCGGGGGGGCAGATACGCAGTATTTT
CASSYRGGADTQYF
>TRBJ2-5|-|-|TRBV15
TGTGCCACCAGCAGAGATCATCGGGAGACCCAGTACTTC
CATSRDHRETQYF
>TRBJ2-5|-|-|TRBV1
TGCACCAGCAGCCAAGATGGACTAGCGGGGGGACAAGAGACCCAGTACTTC
CTSSQDGLAGGQETQYF
>TRBJ2-1|-|TRBD2|TRBV19
TGTGCCAGTAGTCTTCCCGGACTAGCGGGGGGGCCTGGGCAGTTCTTC
CASSLPGLAGGPGQFF
>TRBJ1-5|-|-|TRBV15
TGTGCCACCAGCAGAGATCTTGTAGGGGTAGCCCAGCATTTT
CATSRDLVGVAQHF
>TRBJ1-2|-|-|TRBV2
TGTGCCAGCAGTGTCGACGGGGGGCGCTCCTATGGCTACACCTTC
CASSVDGGRSYGYTF
>TRBJ1-6|once|-|TRBV9
TGTGCCAGCAGCGTTTTCGACACACATTCACCCCTCCACTTT
CASSVFDTHSPLHF
>TRBJ2-1|-|-|TRBV27
TGTGCCAGCAGTTTAATTTTGGAGAAGCAGTTCTTC
CASSLILEKQFF
>TRBJ1-4|once|-|TRBV11-2
TGTGCCAGCAGCTTATTTTGGGTGGGTGGGCAGTCAACTAATGAAAAACTGTTTTTT
CASSLFWVGGQSTNEKLFF
>TRBJ1-1|-|TRBD1|TRBV7-3
TGTGCCAGCAAGAACAGGGGGAACACTGAAGCTTTCTTT
CASKNRGNTEAFF
>TRBJ1-2|-|-|TRBV11-2
TGTGCCAGCAGCTTAGGGGACACTGCGGGCTACACCTTC
CASSLGDTAGYTF
>TRBJ2-2|-|-|TRBV10-2
TGCGCCAGCAGGCCAAGCGGCACCGGGGAGCTGTTTTTT
CASRPSGTGELFF
>TRBJ2-5|-|-|TRBV16
TGTGCCAGCAGCAAGACAGGGAGGTACCAAGAGACCCAGTACTTC
CASSKTGRYQETQYF
>TRBJ2-3|-|-|TRBV13
TGTGCCAGCAGCCCGCGAGCGGGCGGGACAGATACGCAGTATTTT
CASSPRAGGTDTQYF
>TRBJ2-4|-|TRBD1|TRBV6-5
TGTGCCAGCCAGGGACAGGGTAAAAACATTCAGTACTTC
CASQGQGKNIQYF
>TRBJ1-5|-|TRBD1|TRBV27
TGTGCCAGCAGTCCATTGACAGGGGGCGGCAATCAGCCCCAGCATTTT
CASSPLTGGGNQPQHF
>TRBJ2-1|once|TRBD2|TRBV12-3/TRBV12-4
TGTGCCAGCAGGGCGGGGGGAAATGAGCAGTTCTTC
CASRAGGNEQFF